The table lists the clone carrying this TCR beta chain with a few counts. What it recognizes is unknown. V lost 5 bases and J 8 bases, leaving 12 bases between the germline ends. This CDR3 has 12 amino acids. These data belong to a study of T cell repertoires in cytomegalovirus infection. TCRdb re-derived calls from the reads in MiXCR, one entry per CDR3 protein. The sample records some 320,000 distinct CDR3 sequences, 25% to 30% being singletons. V and J are TRBV12-3 or TRBV12-4 and TRBJ1-2, with unresolved D. The clonotype was recovered from a human donor in good health (CMV status not recorded). Some clones in this sample may be carry-over from other donors' samples. The starting material was cultured PBMCs, obtained from culture after CMV antigen stimulation. In nucleotides, the CDR3 is TGTGCCAGCAGTCCCCAGTTTCAAGGCTACACCTTC. Amino acids: CASSPQFQGYTF.